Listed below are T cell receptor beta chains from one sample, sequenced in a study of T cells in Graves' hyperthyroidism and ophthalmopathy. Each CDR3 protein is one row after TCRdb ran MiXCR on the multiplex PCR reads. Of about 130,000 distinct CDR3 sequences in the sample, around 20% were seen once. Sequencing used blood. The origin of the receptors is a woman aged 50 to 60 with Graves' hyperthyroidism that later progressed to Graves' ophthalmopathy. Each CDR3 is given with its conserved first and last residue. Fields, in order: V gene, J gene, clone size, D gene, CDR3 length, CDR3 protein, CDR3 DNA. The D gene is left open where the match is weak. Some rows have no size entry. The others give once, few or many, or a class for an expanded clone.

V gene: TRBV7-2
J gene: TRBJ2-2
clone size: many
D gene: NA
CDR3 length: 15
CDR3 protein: CASRRGDRVSGELFF
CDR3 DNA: TGTGCCAGCAGGCGGGGGGACAGGGTGTCCGGGGAGCTGTTTTTT

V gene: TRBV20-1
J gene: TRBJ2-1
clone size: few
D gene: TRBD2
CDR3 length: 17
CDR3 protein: CSARDLVREGNYNEQFF
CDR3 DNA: TGCAGTGCTAGAGATTTGGTGCGGGAGGGGAACTACAATGAGCAGTTCTTC

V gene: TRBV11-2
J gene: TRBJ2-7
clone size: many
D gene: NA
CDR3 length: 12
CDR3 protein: CASSLGHYEQYF
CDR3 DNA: TGTGCCAGCAGCTTAGGCCACTACGAGCAGTACTTC

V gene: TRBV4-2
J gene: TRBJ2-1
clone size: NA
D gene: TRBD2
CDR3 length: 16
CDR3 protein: CASSQEGAGGGNEQFF
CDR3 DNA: TGTGCCAGCAGCCAAGAGGGAGCGGGAGGAGGCAATGAGCAGTTCTTC

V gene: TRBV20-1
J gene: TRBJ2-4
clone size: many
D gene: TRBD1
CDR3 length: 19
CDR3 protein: CSASGQKQGLRLAKNIQYF
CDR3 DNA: TGCAGTGCTAGTGGGCAAAAACAGGGGCTCCGACTAGCCAAAAACATTCAGTACTTC

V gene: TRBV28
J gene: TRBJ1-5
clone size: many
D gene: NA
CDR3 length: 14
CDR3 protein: CASSLTGSNQPQHF
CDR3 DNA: TGTGCCAGCAGTTTGACGGGTAGCAATCAGCCCCAGCATTTT

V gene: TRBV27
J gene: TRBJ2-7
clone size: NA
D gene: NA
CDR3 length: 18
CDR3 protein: CASSFKRGGGGKRNEQYF
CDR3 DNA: TGTGCCAGCAGTTTTAAAAGAGGGGGGGGAGGCAAAAGGAACGAGCAGTACTTC

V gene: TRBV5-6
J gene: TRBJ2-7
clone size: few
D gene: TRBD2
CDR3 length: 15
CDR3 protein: CASTWGLADSYEQYF
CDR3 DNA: TGTGCCAGCACGTGGGGACTAGCGGATTCCTACGAGCAGTACTTC

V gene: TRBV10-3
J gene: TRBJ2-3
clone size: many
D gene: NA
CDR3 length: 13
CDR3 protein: CAISEPPLDTQYF
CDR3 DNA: TGTGCCATCAGTGAGCCGCCTCTAGATACGCAGTATTTT

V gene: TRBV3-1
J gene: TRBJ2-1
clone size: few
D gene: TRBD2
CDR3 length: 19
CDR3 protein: CASSQDQTGGLTLYNEQFF
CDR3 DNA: TGTGCCAGCAGCCAAGATCAAACGGGGGGACTAACCCTTTACAATGAGCAGTTCTTC

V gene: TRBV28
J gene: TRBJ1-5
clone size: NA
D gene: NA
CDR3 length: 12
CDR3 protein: CASSTLRQPQHF
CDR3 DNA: TGTGCCAGCAGCACGCTTCGGCAGCCCCAGCATTTT

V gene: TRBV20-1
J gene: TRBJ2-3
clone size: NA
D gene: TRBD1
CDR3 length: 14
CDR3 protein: CSARRQGAVDTQYF
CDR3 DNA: TGCAGTGCTAGAAGGCAGGGGGCTGTAGATACGCAGTATTTT

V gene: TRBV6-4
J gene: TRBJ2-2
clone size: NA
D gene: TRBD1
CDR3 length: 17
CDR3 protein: CASSRFGTGSNTGELFF
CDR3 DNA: TGTGCCAGCAGCCGCTTCGGGACAGGGTCGAACACCGGGGAGCTGTTTTTT

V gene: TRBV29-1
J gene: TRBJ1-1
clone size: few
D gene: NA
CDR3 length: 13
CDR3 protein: CSVGRGQNTEAFF
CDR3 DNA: TGCAGCGTTGGCCGGGGGCAGAACACTGAAGCTTTCTTT

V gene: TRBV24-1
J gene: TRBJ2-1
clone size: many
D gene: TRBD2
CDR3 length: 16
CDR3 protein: CATSDPSGGSYNEQFF
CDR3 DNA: TGTGCCACCAGTGACCCTAGCGGAGGCTCCTACAATGAGCAGTTCTTC

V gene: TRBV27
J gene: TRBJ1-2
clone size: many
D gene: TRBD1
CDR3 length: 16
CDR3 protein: CASSFRGQGTNYGYTF
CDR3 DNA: TGTGCCAGCAGTTTCAGAGGACAGGGAACTAACTATGGCTACACCTTC

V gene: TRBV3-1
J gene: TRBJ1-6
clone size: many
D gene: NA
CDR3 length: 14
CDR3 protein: CASRQRGFSSPLHF
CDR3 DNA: TGTGCCAGCAGGCAAAGAGGATTTAGTTCACCCCTCCACTTT

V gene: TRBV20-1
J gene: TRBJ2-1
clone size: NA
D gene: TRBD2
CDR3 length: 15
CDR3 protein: CSARDGEGRMGTQFF
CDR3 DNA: TGCAGTGCTAGAGATGGGGAGGGCCGGATGGGGACCCAGTTCTTC

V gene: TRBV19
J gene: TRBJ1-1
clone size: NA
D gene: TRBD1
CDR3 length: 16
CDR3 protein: CASSEWGRGQNTEAFF
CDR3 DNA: TGTGCCAGTAGTGAGTGGGGCAGGGGGCAGAACACTGAAGCTTTCTTT

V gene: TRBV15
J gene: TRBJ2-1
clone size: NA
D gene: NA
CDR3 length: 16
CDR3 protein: CATSSDHFSTYNEQFF
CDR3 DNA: TGTGCCACCAGCAGCGATCATTTTTCTACTTACAATGAGCAGTTCTTC

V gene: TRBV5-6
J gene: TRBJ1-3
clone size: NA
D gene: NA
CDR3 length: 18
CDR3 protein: CASSSKELRLSSGNTIYF
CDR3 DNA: TGTGCCAGCAGCTCGAAAGAACTACGACTGAGCTCTGGAAACACCATATATTTT

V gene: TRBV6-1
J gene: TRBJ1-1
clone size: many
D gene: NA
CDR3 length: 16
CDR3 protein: CASSSLGATEDTEAFF
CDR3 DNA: TGTGCCAGCAGTTCCCTTGGGGCGACAGAAGACACTGAAGCTTTCTTT

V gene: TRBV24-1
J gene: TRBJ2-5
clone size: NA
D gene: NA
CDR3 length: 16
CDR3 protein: CATSDSGTAPGETQYF
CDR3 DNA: TGTGCCACCAGTGACTCCGGGACGGCTCCAGGAGAGACCCAGTACTTC

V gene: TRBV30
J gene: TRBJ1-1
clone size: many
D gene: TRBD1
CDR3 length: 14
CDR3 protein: CAWRSGQGWTEAFF
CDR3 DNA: TGTGCCTGGAGATCCGGACAGGGCTGGACTGAAGCTTTCTTT

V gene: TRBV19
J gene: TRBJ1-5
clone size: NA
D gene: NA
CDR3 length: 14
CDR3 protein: CASSTVGSYQPQHF
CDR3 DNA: TGTGCCAGTAGTACCGTTGGCAGTTATCAGCCCCAGCATTTT

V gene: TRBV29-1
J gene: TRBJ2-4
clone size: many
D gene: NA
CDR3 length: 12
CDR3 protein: CSAGTAKNIQYF
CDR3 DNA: TGCAGCGCTGGGACAGCCAAAAACATTCAGTACTTC

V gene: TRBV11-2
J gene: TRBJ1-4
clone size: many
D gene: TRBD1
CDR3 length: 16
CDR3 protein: CASSLGWRTGAEKLFF
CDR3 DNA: TGTGCCAGCAGCTTAGGGTGGAGGACAGGGGCCGAAAAACTGTTTTTT

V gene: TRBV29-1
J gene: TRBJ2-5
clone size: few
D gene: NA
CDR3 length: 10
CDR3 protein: CSVGAETQYF
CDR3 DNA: TGCAGCGTTGGAGCGGAGACCCAGTACTTC

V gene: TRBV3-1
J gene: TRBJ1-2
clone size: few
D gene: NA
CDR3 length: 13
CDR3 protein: CASSHLQGMGYTF
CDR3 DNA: TGTGCCAGCAGCCACCTACAGGGTATGGGCTACACCTTC

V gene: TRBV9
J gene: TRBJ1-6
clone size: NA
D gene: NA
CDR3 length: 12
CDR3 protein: CASSAGDSPLHF
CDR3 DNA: TGTGCCAGCAGCGCGGGGGATTCACCCCTCCACTTT